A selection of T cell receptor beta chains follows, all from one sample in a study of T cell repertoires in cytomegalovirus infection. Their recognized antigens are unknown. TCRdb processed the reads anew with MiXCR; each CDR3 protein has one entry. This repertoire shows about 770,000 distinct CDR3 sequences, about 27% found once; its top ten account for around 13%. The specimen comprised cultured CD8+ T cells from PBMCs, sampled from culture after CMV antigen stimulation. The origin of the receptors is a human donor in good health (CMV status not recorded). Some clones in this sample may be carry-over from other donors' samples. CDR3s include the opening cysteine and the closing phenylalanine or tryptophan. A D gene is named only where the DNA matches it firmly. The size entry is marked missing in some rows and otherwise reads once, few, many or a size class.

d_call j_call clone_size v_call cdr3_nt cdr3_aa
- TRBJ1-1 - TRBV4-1 TGCGCCAGCAGCCAGGGGGACTACTCGATTGAAGCTTTCTTT CASSQGDYSIEAFF
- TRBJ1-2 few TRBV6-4 TGTGCCAGCAGCGGACACGTTGCTAACTATGGCTACACCTTC CASSGHVANYGYTF
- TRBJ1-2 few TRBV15 TGTGCCACCAGCAGAGTAGGCCAGGTCAACTATGGCTACACCTTC CATSRVGQVNYGYTF
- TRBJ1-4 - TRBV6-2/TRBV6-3 TGTGCCAGCAGTTACGCCGTGACCCCGGGAGGACTGTTTTTT CASSYAVTPGGLFF
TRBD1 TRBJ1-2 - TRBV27 TGTGCCAGCACCCGACAGGGGGCAAACTATGGCTACACCTTC CASTRQGANYGYTF
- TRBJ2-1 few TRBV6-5 TGTGCCAGCAGCCCCCTTTTCGGGAGCTCCTACAATGAGCAGTTCTTC CASSPLFGSSYNEQFF
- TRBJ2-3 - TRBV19 TGTGCCAGTACCCCAAGGATCAGGGGTGGCACAGATACGCAGTATTTT CASTPRIRGGTDTQYF
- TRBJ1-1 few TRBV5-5 TGTGCCAGCAGCTTGGGTTACTCGGGGAGCCCCGAAGCTTTCTTT CASSLGYSGSPEAFF
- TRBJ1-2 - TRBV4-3 TGCGCCAGCAGCCAAGGGGGGGCTGGCTACACCTTC CASSQGGAGYTF
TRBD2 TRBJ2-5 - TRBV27 TGTGCCAGCAGTCCCCTCCGAGTAGCGGGGGGTCAAGAGACCCAGTACTTC CASSPLRVAGGQETQYF